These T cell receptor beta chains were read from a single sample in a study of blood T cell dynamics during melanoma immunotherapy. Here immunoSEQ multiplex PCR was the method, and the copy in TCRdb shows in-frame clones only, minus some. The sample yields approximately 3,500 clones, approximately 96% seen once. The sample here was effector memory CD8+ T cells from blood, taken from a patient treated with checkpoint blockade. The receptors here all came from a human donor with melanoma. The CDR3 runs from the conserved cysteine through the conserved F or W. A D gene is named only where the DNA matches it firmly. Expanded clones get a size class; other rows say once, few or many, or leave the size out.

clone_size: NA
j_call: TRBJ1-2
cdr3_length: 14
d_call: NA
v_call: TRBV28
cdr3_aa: CASSLSDRDYGYTF
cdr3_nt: TGTGCCAGCAGTTTATCCGACAGAGACTATGGCTACACCTTC

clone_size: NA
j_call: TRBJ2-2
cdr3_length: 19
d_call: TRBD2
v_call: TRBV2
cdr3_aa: CASLDPNRVAGANTGELFF
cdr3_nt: TGTGCCAGCCTTGATCCCAATAGGGTAGCGGGAGCGAACACCGGGGAGCTGTTTTTT

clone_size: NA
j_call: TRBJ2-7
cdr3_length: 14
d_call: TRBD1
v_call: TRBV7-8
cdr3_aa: CASIPGQGFHEQYF
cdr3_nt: TGTGCCAGCATTCCGGGACAGGGGTTTCACGAGCAGTACTTC

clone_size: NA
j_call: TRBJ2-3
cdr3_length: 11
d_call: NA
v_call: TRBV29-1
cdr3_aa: CSVEAGDTQYF
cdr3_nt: TGCAGCGTTGAGGCAGGAGATACGCAGTATTTT

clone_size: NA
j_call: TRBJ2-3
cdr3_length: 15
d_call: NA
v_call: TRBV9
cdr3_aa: CASSPEGGPVDTQYF
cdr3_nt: TGTGCCAGCAGCCCAGAAGGGGGACCCGTGGATACGCAGTATTTT

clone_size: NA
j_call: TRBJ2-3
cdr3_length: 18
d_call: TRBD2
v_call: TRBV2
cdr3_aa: CASSDPLSGGKITDTQYF
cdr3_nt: TGTGCCAGCAGTGACCCGCTATCGGGAGGGAAAATCACAGATACGCAGTATTTT

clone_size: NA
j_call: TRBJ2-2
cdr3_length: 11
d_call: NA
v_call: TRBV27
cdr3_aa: CASISYGELFF
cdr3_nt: TGTGCCAGCATAAGTTACGGGGAGCTGTTTTTT

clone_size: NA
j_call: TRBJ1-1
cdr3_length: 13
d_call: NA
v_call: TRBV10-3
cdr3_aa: CAISEVGNTEAFF
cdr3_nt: TGTGCCATCAGTGAGGTGGGGAACACTGAAGCTTTCTTT

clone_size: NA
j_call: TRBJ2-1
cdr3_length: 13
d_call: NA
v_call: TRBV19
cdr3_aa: CASSIPSYNEQFF
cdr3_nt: TGTGCCAGTAGTATCCCCAGCTACAATGAGCAGTTCTTC

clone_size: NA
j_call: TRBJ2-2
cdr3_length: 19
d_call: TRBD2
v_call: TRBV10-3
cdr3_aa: CAISGGRLAGDPNTGELFF
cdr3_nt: TGTGCCATCAGTGGGGGCCGGCTAGCGGGAGACCCGAACACCGGGGAGCTGTTTTTT

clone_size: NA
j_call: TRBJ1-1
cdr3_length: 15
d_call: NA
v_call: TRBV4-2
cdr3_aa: CASSRDQPGVTEAFF
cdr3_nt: TGTGCCAGCAGCCGTGACCAACCGGGAGTCACTGAAGCTTTCTTT

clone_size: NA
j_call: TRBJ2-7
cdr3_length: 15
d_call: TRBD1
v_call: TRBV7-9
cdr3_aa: CASSFAGTDSYEQYF
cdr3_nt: TGTGCCAGCAGCTTCGCCGGGACAGACTCCTACGAGCAGTACTTC

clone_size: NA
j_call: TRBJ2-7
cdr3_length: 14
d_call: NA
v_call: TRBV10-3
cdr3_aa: CAISERGTPYEQYF
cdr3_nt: TGTGCCATCAGTGAGCGGGGAACACCCTACGAGCAGTACTTC

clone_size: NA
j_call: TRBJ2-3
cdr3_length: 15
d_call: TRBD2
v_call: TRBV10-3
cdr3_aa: CAIRVLADRTDTQYF
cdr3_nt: TGTGCCATCAGAGTACTAGCGGACCGCACAGATACGCAGTATTTT

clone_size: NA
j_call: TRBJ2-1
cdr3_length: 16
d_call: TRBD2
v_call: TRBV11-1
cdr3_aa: CASSLSGPSGYNEQFF
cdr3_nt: TGTGCCAGCAGCTTATCCGGCCCTAGCGGATACAATGAGCAGTTCTTC

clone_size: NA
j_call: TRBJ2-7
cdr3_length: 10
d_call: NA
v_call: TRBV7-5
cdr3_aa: CVRSPSAQYF
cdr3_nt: TGTGTCAGAAGCCCCAGTGCGCAGTACTTC

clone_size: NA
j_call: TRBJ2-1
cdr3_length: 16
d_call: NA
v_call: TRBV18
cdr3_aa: CASSATRPSSYNEQFF
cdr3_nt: TGTGCCAGCTCTGCAACCCGGCCGAGCTCCTACAATGAGCAGTTCTTC

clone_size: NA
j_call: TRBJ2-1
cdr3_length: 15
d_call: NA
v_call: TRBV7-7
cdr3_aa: CASSLGPSSYNEQFF
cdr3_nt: TGTGCCAGCAGCTTAGGCCCCAGCTCCTACAATGAGCAGTTCTTC

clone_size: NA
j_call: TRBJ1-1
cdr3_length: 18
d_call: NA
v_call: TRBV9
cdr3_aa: CASSVAFSGDGKNTEAFF
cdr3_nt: TGTGCCAGCAGCGTAGCTTTCTCGGGGGATGGAAAGAACACTGAAGCTTTCTTT

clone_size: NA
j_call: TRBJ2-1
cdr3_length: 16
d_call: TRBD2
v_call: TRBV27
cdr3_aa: CASSLVGGSIGNEQFF
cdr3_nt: TGTGCCAGCAGTTTAGTGGGCGGGAGCATCGGGAATGAGCAGTTCTTC

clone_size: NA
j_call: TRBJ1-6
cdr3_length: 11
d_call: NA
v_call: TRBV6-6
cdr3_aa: CASTQGSPLHF
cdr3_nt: TGTGCCAGCACCCAGGGGTCACCCCTCCACTTT

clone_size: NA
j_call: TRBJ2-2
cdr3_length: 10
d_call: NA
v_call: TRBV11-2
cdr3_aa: CAIKSGELFF
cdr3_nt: TGTGCCATAAAGAGCGGGGAGCTGTTTTTT

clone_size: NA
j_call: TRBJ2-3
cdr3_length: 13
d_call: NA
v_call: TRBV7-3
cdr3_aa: CASSLQETDTQYF
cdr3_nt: TGTGCCAGCAGCTTACAGGAAACAGATACGCAGTATTTT

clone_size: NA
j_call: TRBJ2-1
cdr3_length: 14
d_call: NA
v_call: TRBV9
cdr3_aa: CASSASGVGNEQFF
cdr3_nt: TGTGCCAGCAGCGCCTCGGGAGTGGGCAATGAGCAGTTCTTC

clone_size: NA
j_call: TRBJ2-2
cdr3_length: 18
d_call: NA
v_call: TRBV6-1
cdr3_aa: CASSEVQWGGLSTGELFF
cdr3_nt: TGTGCCAGCAGTGAAGTCCAGTGGGGGGGGCTAAGCACCGGGGAGCTGTTTTTT

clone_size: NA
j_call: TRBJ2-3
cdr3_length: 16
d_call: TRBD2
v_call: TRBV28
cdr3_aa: CASSWGTSGSTDTQYF
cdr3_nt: TGTGCCAGCAGTTGGGGGACTAGCGGGAGCACAGATACGCAGTATTTT

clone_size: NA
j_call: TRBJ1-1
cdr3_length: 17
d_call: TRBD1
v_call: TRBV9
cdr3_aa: CASSATGGAGMNTEAFF
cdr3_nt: TGTGCCAGCAGCGCAACAGGGGGCGCGGGAATGAACACTGAAGCTTTCTTT

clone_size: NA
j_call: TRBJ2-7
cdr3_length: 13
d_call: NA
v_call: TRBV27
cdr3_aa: CASSLDISYEQYF
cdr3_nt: TGTGCCAGCAGTTTAGACATTTCCTACGAGCAGTACTTC

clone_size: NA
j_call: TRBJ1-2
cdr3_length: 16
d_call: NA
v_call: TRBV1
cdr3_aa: CTSSFFIVRKTYGYTF
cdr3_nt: TGCACCAGCAGTTTTTTTATTGTGCGAAAGACCTATGGCTACACCTTC

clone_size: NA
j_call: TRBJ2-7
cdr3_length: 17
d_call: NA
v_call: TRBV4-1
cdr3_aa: CASSQDISGDASYEQYF
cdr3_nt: TGCGCCAGCAGCCAAGATATTTCTGGGGATGCATCCTACGAGCAGTACTTC

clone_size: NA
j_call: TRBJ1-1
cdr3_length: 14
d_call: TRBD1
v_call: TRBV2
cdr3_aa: CASSGGQAPYEAFF
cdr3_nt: TGTGCCAGCAGTGGAGGACAGGCACCATATGAAGCTTTCTTT

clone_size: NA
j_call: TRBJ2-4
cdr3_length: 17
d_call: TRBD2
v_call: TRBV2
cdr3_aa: CASSDGGLASAKNIQYF
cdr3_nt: TGTGCCAGCAGTGATGGGGGACTAGCGTCAGCCAAAAACATTCAGTACTTC

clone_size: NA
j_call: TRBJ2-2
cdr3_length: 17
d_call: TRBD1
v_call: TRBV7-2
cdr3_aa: CASSSLEGTGGTGELFF
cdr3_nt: TGTGCCAGCAGCTCACTCGAGGGGACAGGAGGAACCGGGGAGCTGTTTTTT

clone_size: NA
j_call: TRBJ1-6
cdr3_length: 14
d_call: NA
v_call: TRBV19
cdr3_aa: CASRRSTNYSPLHF
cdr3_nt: TGTGCCAGTAGGAGGTCGACTAACTATTCACCCCTCCACTTT

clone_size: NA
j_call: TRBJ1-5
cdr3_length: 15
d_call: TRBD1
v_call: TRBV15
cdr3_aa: CATSNPGQRNQPQHF
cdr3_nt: TGTGCCACCAGCAACCCGGGACAGCGCAATCAGCCCCAGCATTTT

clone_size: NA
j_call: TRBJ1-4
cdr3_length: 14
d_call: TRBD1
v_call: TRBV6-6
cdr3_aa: CASSYGTGAEKLFF
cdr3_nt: TGTGCCAGCAGTTACGGGACAGGGGCCGAAAAACTGTTTTTT

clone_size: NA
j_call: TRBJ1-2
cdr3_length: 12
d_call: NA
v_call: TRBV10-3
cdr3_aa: CATQGSYYGYTF
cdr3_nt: TGTGCCACCCAGGGATCTTACTATGGCTACACCTTC

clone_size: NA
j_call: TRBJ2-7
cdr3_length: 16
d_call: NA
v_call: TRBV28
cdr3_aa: CASSLSATGLVDEQYF
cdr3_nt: TGTGCCAGCAGTTTATCGGCCACGGGACTGGTCGACGAGCAGTACTTC

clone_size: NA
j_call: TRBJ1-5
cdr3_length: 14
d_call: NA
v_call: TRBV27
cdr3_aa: CASSLGLSNQPQHF
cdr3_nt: TGTGCCAGCAGTTTGGGGTTGAGCAATCAGCCCCAGCATTTT

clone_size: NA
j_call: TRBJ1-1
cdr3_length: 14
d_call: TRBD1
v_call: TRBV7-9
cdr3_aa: CASSARDRGTEAFF
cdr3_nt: TGTGCCAGCAGCGCCCGGGACAGGGGCACTGAAGCTTTCTTT

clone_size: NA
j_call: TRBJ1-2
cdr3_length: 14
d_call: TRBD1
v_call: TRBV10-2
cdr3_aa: CASSDRGRNYGYTF
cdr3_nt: TGCGCCAGCAGTGACAGGGGGAGGAACTATGGCTACACCTTC

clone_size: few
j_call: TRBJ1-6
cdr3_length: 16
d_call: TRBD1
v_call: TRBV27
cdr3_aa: CASSTQGTAVNSPLHF
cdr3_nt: TGTGCCAGCAGTACCCAGGGGACAGCAGTAAATTCACCCCTCCACTTT